In its sample, the clone carrying this T cell receptor beta chain was seen many times. Its antigen is currently unknown. This sample is part of a study of spatial heterogeneity in lung cancer. Points from the study as a whole: Mutation tallies in tumors tracked expanded intratumoral alpha and beta TCR counts.

Single TCR cDNA molecules each had their own unique molecular identifier. TCRdb re-derived calls from the 5' RACE reads in MiXCR, one entry per CDR3 protein. This sample has around 23,000 distinct CDR3 sequences, with 5% to 7% found just once. The CDR3 loop spans 15 amino acids. Unmatched junction bases numbered 6, after V lost 4 bases and J lost 5 bases. Germline CDR1 SGHTA, CDR2 FQGTGA. Time point indicated: sample taken at primary tumor resection. Tumor, nontumor lung or frozen PBMC supplied whole RNA that was sequenced unsorted. Sequencing was performed on lung tumor tissue, taken at surgery. This TCR derives from a male donor with early-stage non-small cell lung cancer. The chain recombines TRBV7-3 with TRBJ2-3; 10 nucleotides agree with TRBD1. CDR3 loop: CASSSAGTGVDTQYF. The CDR3 bases are TGTGCCAGCAGCTCCGCCGGGACAGGGGTAGATACGCAGTATTTT.